The clone carrying this T cell receptor (beta chain) has only a few counts. Its antigen remains unknown. Unique-molecular-identifier-tagged TCR beta cDNA libraries were used. It was from roughly 1 to 10 million T cells that 500,000 or so cDNA molecules came. TCRdb ran MiXCR on the PCR reads and lists one entry per CDR3 protein. The sample lists approximately 150,000 distinct CDR3 sequences; 30% were seen once. These data are taken from a study of post-analysis software for immune sequencing data. Across the study: Relapsing-remitting, secondary progressive and progressive-relapsing forms made up the multiple sclerosis disease courses.

Overall study findings and caveats: F measure showed strong co-clustering of same-batch samples. Normalized Chao1 diversity was significantly lower in multiple sclerosis patients than in controls.

The receptor comes from a girl under 18 with multiple sclerosis. The sequencing sample was made of blood.

This CDR3 is CASSYLAGEGYEQYF. The CDR3 DNA is TGCGCCAGCAGCTACCTAGCGGGCGAGGGCTACGAGCAGTACTTC. The gene calls are TRBV5-1 and TRBJ2-7, with TRBD2 matching 8 bases. CDR3 length equals 15 residues. CDR1 is SGHRS and CDR2 is YFSETQ in the germline V gene. J gave up 3 bases and V 3 bases, and 8 bases lay outside the gene matches.